The TCR beta chain described here comes from a study of blood T cell repertoires in COVID-19. About the research overall: Specimens from acute and convalescent COVID-19 originated in the United States, Italy and Spain. The cDNA or gDNA used as material had been derived from T cells, B-cell-depleted T cells, or PBMCs.

Original analysis: Estimation of nucleated cell counts was performed using reference gene primer amplification. TCRdb's table, derived via immunoSEQ multiplex PCR, lists solely in-frame clones and lacks some. V and J calls and clone size are given by that table; D and trimming were obtained from the DNA. The table shows over 150,000 clones, with around 85% occurring only once. Germline values: CDR1 SEHNR, CDR2 FQNEAQ (reference sequence). The CDR3 extends over 14 amino acids. V lost 1 base and J lost 6, with 12 bases in between. What was sequenced was peripheral blood. The clonotype comes from an older woman with acute or convalescent COVID-19. This chain links TRBV7-9 with TRBJ1-1; D is possibly TRBD1 (6 bases). The CDR3 reads CASSLDGRGSEAFF. DNA of the CDR3: TGTGCCAGCAGCTTAGATGGCAGGGGATCTGAAGCTTTCTTT.